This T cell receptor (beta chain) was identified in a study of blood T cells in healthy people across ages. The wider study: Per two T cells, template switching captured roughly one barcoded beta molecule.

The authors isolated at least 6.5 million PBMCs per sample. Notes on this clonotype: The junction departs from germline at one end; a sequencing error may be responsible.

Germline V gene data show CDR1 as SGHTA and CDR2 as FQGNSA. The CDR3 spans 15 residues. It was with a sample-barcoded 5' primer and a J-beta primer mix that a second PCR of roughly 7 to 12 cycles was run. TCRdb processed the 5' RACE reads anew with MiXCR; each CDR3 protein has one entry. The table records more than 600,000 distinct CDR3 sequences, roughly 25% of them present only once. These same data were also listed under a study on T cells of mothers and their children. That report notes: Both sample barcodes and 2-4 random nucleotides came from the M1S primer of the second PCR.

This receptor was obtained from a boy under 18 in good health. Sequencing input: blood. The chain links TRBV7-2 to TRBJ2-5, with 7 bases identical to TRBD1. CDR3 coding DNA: TGTGCCAGCAGCTTAGCTGGGACAGAACAAGAGACCCAGGACTTC. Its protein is CASSLAGTEQETQDF.